A single sample gave rise to the 17 T cell receptor beta chains below, sequenced in a study of regulatory T cells in long-lasting Graves disease (dated by TCRdb to about 2021). Libraries were made using multiplex PCR. Sequencing instrument: Illumina HiSeq 4000. CDR3 regions were amplified by Arm-PCR with iRepertoire HTBI primers to construct TCR beta libraries. TCRdb itself trimmed the public reads at Q25 with fastp, ran MiXCR and retained productive beta chains. Each record represents a unique CDR3 protein, reported with the most common genes and DNA among its rows. This sample comprises 400,000 to 550,000 distinct CDR3 sequences, about 16% of them detected only once. The ten largest clonotypes hold around 17% of the sample. Explained via the paper, the time point label denotes: newly diagnosed GD, antithyroid drugs for less than 3 months. For both TCR sequencing and RNA sequencing, RNA was extracted from PBMCs using TRIzol.

The same data also contributed to another study, on T cells in Graves' hyperthyroidism and ophthalmopathy.

The source material was peripheral blood mononuclear cells (PBMCs), sampled at new diagnosis, from a patient treated with antithyroid drugs. The receptors were sampled from a woman aged 25 to 45 with Graves disease. Donor details come from another sample of the same person, matched by shared clones.

This clonotype was recorded many times. The V gene is TRBV5-5, the J gene TRBJ1-2, with D possibly matching TRBD1 (5 bases). V was shortened by 0 bases and J by 5 bases, with 14 bases between the two germline ends. The CDR3 totals 15 residues. Germline V gene lookup returns CDR1 SGHKS and CDR2 YYEKEE (reference sequence). The CDR3 DNA sequence: TGTGCCAGCAGCTTGGATCGGGGGGTGAGATATGGCTACACCTTC. Its translation is CASSLDRGVRYGYTF.

A note on this clonotype: A read error may explain this, as a much larger clone is one base away. The chain joins TRBV3-1 to TRBJ1-6; perhaps TRBD1 as D (6 bases). This CDR3 is 15 amino acids long. Germline CDR1 LGHDT, CDR2 YNNKEL (reference sequence). Trimming shortened V by 2 bases and J by 7 bases, and 12 bases separated the two germline ends. The CDR3 region is CASSQRDTANSPLHF. Written as DNA, the CDR3 is TGTGCCAGCAGCCAACGGGACACGGCCAATTCACCCCTCCACTTT.

The table lists this clonotype with many counts. This chain links TRBV5-1 with TRBJ2-5, with 7 positions matching TRBD2. CDR1 and CDR2 (germline): SGHRS, YFSETQ. V trimming: 4 bases; J trimming: 5 bases; junction bases outside the gene matches: 11. CDR3 size: 15 residues. CDR3 DNA: TGCGCCAGCAGCCGGACTAGATTGTCAAGGGAGACCCAGTACTTC. Its translation: CASSRTRLSRETQYF.

This clonotype was counted a few times. The chain links TRBV19 to TRBJ1-2; D is unclear. CDR1 LNHDA and CDR2 SQIVND come from the germline V gene (reference sequence). The V and J ends lost 5 bases and 0 bases respectively, with 19 bases between them. CDR3 length: 17 residues. The CDR3 region has the DNA TGTGCCAGTAGTCGATTCTCGGGGTACGAGGCTAACTATGGCTACACCTTC. It specifies CASSRFSGYEANYGYTF.

The V call is TRBV5-5, the J call TRBJ1-5, with TRBD1 matching 8 bases. Trimming cost V 2 bases and J 1 base; bases outside gene matches: 2. This CDR3 has 15 residues. The germline V gene encodes CDR1 SGHKS and CDR2 YYEKEE (reference sequence). CDR3 bases: TGTGCCAGCAGCTTTCAGGGGGCGAGCAATCAGCCCCAGCATTTT. This gives the protein CASSFQGASNQPQHF.

This clonotype was detected ten times or more. The chain combines TRBV10-3 with TRBJ2-7; the D gene is possibly TRBD2 (5 bases). Looked up from germline, CDR1 is ENHRY and CDR2 is SYGVKD. Trimming stripped 4 bases from V and 6 bases from J, with 16 bases between. This CDR3 is built from 14 residues. For the CDR3, the DNA is TGTGCCATCAGTGGCAACCTCCGAGAGGGCGAGCAGTACTTC. It encodes CAISGNLREGEQYF.

This clonotype was counted at least ten times. J is TRBJ1-5 and V is TRBV7-9, with 8 bases lining up with TRBD1. CDR3 length equals 14 residues. The germline gives CDR1 SEHNR, CDR2 FQNEAQ (reference sequence). Losses at the gene ends were 6 bases for V and 4 bases for J; bases not matched to a gene: 5. The CDR3 region is CASSSTGGNQPQHF. CDR3 DNA sequence: TGTGCCAGCAGTTCCACAGGGGGTAATCAGCCCCAGCATTTT. The full variable domain, with the rest looked up from reference TRBV7-9 and TRBJ1-5, is DTGVSQNPRHKITKRGQNVTFRCDPISEHNRLYWYRQTLGQGPEFLTYFQNEAQLEKSRLLSDRFSAERPKGSFSTLEIQRTEQGDSAMYLCASSSTGGNQPQHFGDGTRLSIL.

This clonotype has a count of ten or more. This chain links TRBV6-2 or TRBV6-3 with TRBJ2-7; possible D gene TRBD1, 5 bases. The CDR3 is 16 residues long. The ends were cut back, 4 bases at V and 0 bases at J, with 16 bases in the middle. Germline V gene data show CDR1 as MNHEY and CDR2 as SVGEGT. CDR3 amino acids: CASSSRVFGNSYEQYF. DNA of the CDR3: TGTGCCAGCAGTTCCAGGGTATTCGGAAACTCCTACGAGCAGTACTTC.

Many counts were recorded for this clonotype. This chain joins TRBV7-2 and TRBJ2-3, with D unresolved. The germline V gene has CDR1 SGHTA and CDR2 FQGNSA. The V end was cut by 4 bases, the J end by 4 bases, with 18 bases between. The CDR3 has 16 amino acids. CDR3 residues: CASSSGVLGGSDTQYF. For the CDR3, the DNA is TGTGCCAGCAGCTCAGGTGTGCTAGGTGGGTCAGATACGCAGTATTTT.

This clonotype was detected many times. The chain carries TRBV20-1 and TRBJ1-1, with 7 positions matching TRBD1. This CDR3 is built from 13 residues. Germline V gene lookup returns CDR1 DFQATT and CDR2 SNEGSKA (reference sequence). Trimming removed 5 bases from V and 2 bases from J; junction bases left unmatched: 5. CDR3 loop: CSAATGSNTEAFF. Written as DNA, the CDR3 is TGCAGTGCTGCGACAGGGTCTAACACTGAAGCTTTCTTT.

This clonotype was detected a few times. The chain is built from TRBV6-5 and TRBJ2-7; D not resolved. V lost 0 bases, J lost 6 bases, and 12 bases lay in between. The CDR3 spans 14 residues. Germline-derived CDR1 and CDR2 are MNHEY and SVGAGI. The chain's CDR3 is CASSYSGPRLEQYF. DNA of the CDR3: TGTGCCAGCAGTTACTCCGGGCCCCGCCTCGAGCAGTACTTC.

This clonotype was recorded a few times. The gene calls are TRBV2 and TRBJ1-2; a weak D match, TRBD1 (5 bases). The length of the CDR3 is 13 residues. Germline CDR1 reads SNHLY; CDR2 reads FYNNEI. The ends were cut back, 3 bases at V and 8 bases at J, with 13 bases in the middle. The CDR3 protein is CASSDGGEGGYTF. The CDR3 DNA reads TGTGCCAGCAGTGATGGGGGAGAAGGAGGCTACACCTTC.

The chain links TRBV28 to TRBJ1-2, with 7 positions matching TRBD1. Germline V gene sequence: CDR1 MDHEN, CDR2 SYDVKM. The ends lost 2 bases at V and 6 bases at J; junction bases unmatched: 9. The CDR3 runs 15 residues. The CDR3: CASSLATGWEDGYTF. The CDR3 nucleotides read TGTGCCAGCAGTTTAGCGACAGGGTGGGAGGATGGCTACACCTTC.

At least ten counts were recorded for this clonotype. V gene TRBV28 combines with J gene TRBJ2-2; 9 bases are a match to TRBD2. This CDR3 is 16 amino acids long. CDR1 and CDR2 (germline): MDHEN, SYDVKM. V was pared by 7 bases and J by 4 bases, with 10 bases of the junction left unmatched. Here the CDR3 DNA reads TGTGCCAGCACCCCCGCGGGAGGGCCACGCACCGGGGAGCTGTTTTTT. It is translated as CASTPAGGPRTGELFF.

This clonotype appeared once. A far bigger clonotype differs at one base, so this is likely a read error. The conserved phenylalanine or tryptophan is not found at the CDR3 terminus, so this likely reflects a read error. The CDR3 region has the DNA TGTGCCAGCAGCTTACTAGCGGGAACTGCCTACGAGCAGTACCTC. Residues: CASSLLAGTAYEQYL. The genes are TRBV7-2 and TRBJ2-7, with 9 bases lining up with TRBD2. The germline gives CDR1 SGHTA, CDR2 FQGNSA. V was pared by 2 bases and J by 2 bases, with 4 bases of the junction left unmatched. The CDR3 length is 15 residues.

The table lists this clonotype with many counts. One junction end does not reproduce the germline sequence, and a read error may be involved. The chain couples TRBV5-1 to TRBJ2-1, with D possibly being TRBD2 (6 bases). Per the germline V gene, CDR1 is SGHRS and CDR2 is YFSETQ. The CDR3 sequence is 15 residues long. The DNA for the CDR3 is TGTGCCAGCAGCTTAGGTGGGAGCGGGTACAATGAGCAGTTCTTC. As protein: CASSLGGSGYNEQFF.

This clonotype was recorded at least ten times. The junction departs from the called germline gene at one end, perhaps through a read error. The chain carries TRBV15 and TRBJ2-5; no firm D call. The CDR3 runs to 15 residues. Germline V gene lookup returns CDR1 LNHNV and CDR2 YYDKDF (reference sequence). This chain's CDR3 is CATSRGSGAQQTQYF. The CDR3 DNA follows: TGTGCCACCAGCAGAGGGTCCGGAGCCCAACAGACCCAGTACTTC.